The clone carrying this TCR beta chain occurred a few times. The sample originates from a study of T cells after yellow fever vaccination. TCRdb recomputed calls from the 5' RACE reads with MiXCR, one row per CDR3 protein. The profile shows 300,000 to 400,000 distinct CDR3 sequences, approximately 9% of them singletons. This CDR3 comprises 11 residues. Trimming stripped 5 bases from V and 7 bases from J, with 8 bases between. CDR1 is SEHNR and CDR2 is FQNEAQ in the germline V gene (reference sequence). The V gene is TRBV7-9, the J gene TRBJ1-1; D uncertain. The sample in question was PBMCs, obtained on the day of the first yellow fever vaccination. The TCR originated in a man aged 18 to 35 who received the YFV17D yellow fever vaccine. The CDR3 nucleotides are TGTGCCAGCAGCCCTCGACATGAAGCTTTCTTT. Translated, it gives CASSPRHEAFF.